The rows below give T cell receptor beta chains drawn from one sample of a study of graft-versus-host responses after intestinal transplantation. Profiled with immunoSEQ multiplex PCR; TCRdb holds only in-frame clones, not every one. The table shows about 94,000 clones, with roughly nine tenths occurring only once. These TCRs are of unknown antigen specificity. The sequenced sample was unstimulated CD8+ T cells sorted from spleen or lymph node cells, obtained before intestinal transplant. The source is a human donor who received an intestinal transplant. The CDR3 runs from the conserved cysteine through the conserved F or W. Each record gives: D gene, V gene, J gene, CDR3 length, CDR3 protein, CDR3 DNA. A D gene is named only where the DNA matches it firmly.

>.|TRBV25-1|TRBJ2-5|16
CASSEFDRTNQETQYF
TGTGCCAGCAGTGAATTTGATCGGACAAACCAAGAGACCCAGTACTTC
>.|TRBV30|TRBJ2-3|13
CAWAIIAADTQYF
TGTGCCTGGGCAATTATAGCGGCAGATACGCAGTATTTT
>TRBD2|TRBV4-3|TRBJ2-1|18
CASSQDKVSSGQYNEQFF
TGCGCCAGCAGCCAAGATAAGGTATCTAGCGGGCAATACAATGAGCAGTTCTTC
>TRBD2|TRBV5-4|TRBJ2-5|17
CASSLGTIAGSEETQYF
TGTGCCAGCAGCTTGGGGACTATAGCGGGATCTGAAGAGACCCAGTACTTC
>TRBD2|TRBV4-1|TRBJ2-2|19
CASSHEGTSGGGYTGELFF
TGCGCCAGCAGCCACGAAGGGACTAGCGGGGGGGGGTACACCGGGGAGCTGTTTTTT
>TRBD1|TRBV19|TRBJ2-1|14
CASSRQGARGEQFF
TGTGCCAGTAGCCGGCAGGGGGCGCGGGGTGAGCAGTTCTTC
>.|TRBV6-5|TRBJ2-2|15
CASSLDGGNTGELFF
TGTGCCAGCAGCTTAGACGGGGGAAACACCGGGGAGCTGTTTTTT
>TRBD1|TRBV9|TRBJ2-1|14
CASGPGQGWNEQFF
TGTGCCTCCGGTCCCGGACAGGGTTGGAATGAGCAGTTCTTC
>.|TRBV27|TRBJ1-2|17
CASRGWTAKAPNYGYTF
TGTGCCAGCAGAGGCTGGACAGCGAAAGCCCCTAACTATGGCTACACCTTC
>.|TRBV7-9|TRBJ2-7|11
CASSLINGQYF
TGTGCCAGCAGCTTAATTAACGGGCAGTACTTC
>.|TRBV28|TRBJ2-1|16
CASSFIQGNLYNEQFF
TGTGCCAGCAGTTTTATTCAGGGGAACCTTTACAATGAGCAGTTCTTC
>.|TRBV7-2|TRBJ1-3|17
CASSLTVGGYSGNTIYF
TGTGCCAGCAGCTTGACTGTTGGAGGATACTCTGGAAACACCATATATTTT
>TRBD1|TRBV4-1|TRBJ2-3|15
CASRLRQGNTDTQYF
TGCGCCAGCAGACTGAGACAGGGGAACACAGATACGCAGTATTTT
>.|TRBV27|TRBJ2-7|14
CASSPATGFNEQYF
TGTGCCAGCAGCCCGGCCACAGGGTTTAACGAGCAGTACTTC
>TRBD1|TRBV19|TRBJ1-1|15
CASSLSGTGVTEAFF
TGTGCCAGTAGTTTATCCGGGACAGGGGTCACTGAAGCTTTCTTT
>TRBD1|TRBV19|TRBJ1-2|13
CATRTGGEYGYTF
TGTGCCACCCGGACAGGCGGAGAGTATGGCTACACCTTC
>TRBD1|TRBV7-2|TRBJ2-7|14
CASSLAFIRDRAIF
TGTGCCAGCAGCTTAGCGTTTATCCGGGACAGGGCAATCTTC
>TRBD2|TRBV5-4|TRBJ2-5|15
CASSLWGLLQETQYF
TGTGCCAGCAGCTTGTGGGGACTACTCCAAGAGACCCAGTACTTC
>.|TRBV5-1|TRBJ2-2|12
CASSLGDGELFF
TGCGCCAGCAGCTTGGGAGACGGGGAGCTGTTTTTT
>.|TRBV7-6|TRBJ2-1|13
CASSLRNHNEQFF
TGTGCCAGCAGCCTACGAAACCACAATGAGCAGTTCTTC
>.|TRBV28|TRBJ1-5|18
CASILEGGRLGSNQPQHF
TGTGCCAGCATCCTGGAGGGGGGGCGGTTGGGAAGCAATCAGCCCCAGCATTTT
>.|TRBV4-1|TRBJ2-5|15
CASSQGEGGQETQYF
TGCGCCAGCAGCCAAGGGGAGGGGGGGCAAGAGACCCAGTACTTC
>TRBD1|TRBV7-9|TRBJ1-2|14
CASTIGGPNYGYTF
TGTGCCAGCACTATAGGGGGCCCTAACTATGGCTACACCTTC
>.|TRBV7-8|TRBJ2-5|17
CASSLVAAGPLGETQYF
TGTGCCAGCAGCTTAGTGGCCGCGGGACCCCTCGGTGAGACCCAGTACTTC
>.|TRBV6-5|TRBJ1-1|13
CASRPGVNTEAFF
TGTGCCAGCAGACCCGGGGTTAACACTGAAGCTTTCTTT
>.|TRBV30|TRBJ2-3|14
CAGNPGLSTDTQYF
TGTGCCGGTAACCCGGGACTTAGCACAGATACGCAGTATTTT
>.|TRBV11-2|TRBJ1-2|13
CASSPGPGDGYTF
TGTGCCAGCAGCCCCGGTCCGGGTGATGGCTACACCTTC
>.|TRBV4-1|TRBJ2-7|14
CASSPGQTHYEQYF
TGCGCCAGCAGCCCCGGACAGACGCATTACGAGCAGTACTTC
>TRBD2|TRBV4-3|TRBJ2-7|15
CASSQELAGLWEQYF
TGCGCCAGCAGCCAAGAACTAGCGGGACTTTGGGAGCAGTACTTC
>.|TRBV7-8|TRBJ2-1|13
CASSPVQGYEQFF
TGTGCCAGCAGCCCCGTGCAGGGGTATGAGCAGTTCTTC
>TRBD1|TRBV30|TRBJ2-7|13
CAWRNRGYYEQYF
TGTGCCTGGAGAAACAGGGGGTACTACGAGCAGTACTTC
>.|TRBV27|TRBJ1-1|16
CASSLSVAGENTEAFF
TGTGCCAGCAGTTTATCGGTTGCAGGGGAGAACACTGAAGCTTTCTTT
>TRBD1|TRBV30|TRBJ2-7|15
CAWSTGTGVSYEQYF
TGTGCCTGGAGTACCGGGACAGGGGTCTCCTACGAGCAGTACTTC